The clone carrying this TCR beta chain has only one observation. Its antigen is not known. TCRdb recomputed calls from the reads with MiXCR, one row per CDR3 protein. Of 150,000 to 200,000 distinct CDR3 sequences listed, less than 25% are singletons. The CDR3 has 16 amino acids. Trimming stripped 0 bases from V and 2 bases from J, with 13 bases between. Germline-derived CDR1 and CDR2 are ENHRY and SYGVKD. This sample was included in a study of T cell repertoires in cytomegalovirus infection. Across the study: Based on public TCR beta signatures, there were indications of CMV infection and of a matching HLA type.

General observations from the study: The cumulative frequency of public TCR beta families distinguished individuals who carried CMV together with the relevant HLA. Predominance within the ex vivo response was attributable to HLA-C-restricted CMV-specific TCR beta clonotypes.

The V gene is TRBV10-3, the J gene TRBJ1-1, with D uncertain. The specimen comprised CD8+ T cells from cultured PBMCs, sampled from culture after CMV antigen stimulation. This receptor was identified in a human donor in good health (CMV status not recorded). Some clones in this sample may be carry-over from other donors' samples. In nucleotides, the CDR3 is TGTGCCATCAGTGAGTCGACAAAACAGTATAACACTGAAGCTTTCTTT. As protein: CAISESTKQYNTEAFF.